The T cell receptor (beta chain) described here comes from a study of PD-1 blockade in classical Hodgkin lymphoma. Study observations and caveats: Some patients began nivolumab under 1 year after ASCT. These patients were excluded from later analyses. Undefined causes, possibly disease activity or prior therapy, underlie the repertoire differences. The diversity seen at baseline in complete responders resembled that of newly diagnosed patients.

Germline assignment: CDR1 LNHDA and CDR2 SQIVND (reference sequence). The V gene lost 3 bases and the J gene lost 1 base, with 14 bases spanning the gap. The CDR3 contains 16 residues. As for this clone: Its antigen is unidentified.

Here immunoSEQ multiplex PCR was the method, and the copy in TCRdb shows in-frame clones only, minus some. The profile shows about 33,000 clones, about 70% of them singletons. The time point denotes: cycle 4 day 1 (C4D1), after more than 5 weeks of nivolumab. With no exception, relapse followed autologous stem cell transplantation in all patients, and brentuximab vedotin exposure varied. Material: peripheral blood mononuclear cells (PBMCs), obtained before the fourth cycle of nivolumab. V is TRBV19 and J is TRBJ2-3; D perhaps matches TRBD1 (6 bases). The clonotype was recovered from a human donor with classical Hodgkin lymphoma. CDR3 loop: CASSIRTVRGTDTQYF. CDR3 bases: TGTGCCAGTAGTATTAGGACAGTTAGGGGCACAGATACGCAGTATTTT.